This is a list of T cell receptor beta chains from one sample in a study of blood T cell repertoires in COVID-19. Assay used: immunoSEQ multiplex PCR; TCRdb lists only in-frame clones, some missing. The profile shows over 45,000 clones, 91% of them singletons. The sample consisted of peripheral blood. These receptors all come from a human donor in a cohort sampled during active COVID-19. Each CDR3 is given with its conserved first and last residue. Each record gives: J gene, D gene, V gene, clone size, CDR3 DNA, CDR3 protein. The D gene is left open where the match is weak. Only some rows state a clone size, as once, few, many or a class for expanded clones.

j_gene: TRBJ2-1; d_gene: .; v_gene: TRBV9; abundance: .; CDR3nt: TGTGCCAGCAGCGTAGGGGACTTAGCCCCCAATGAGCAGTTCTTC; CDR3aa: CASSVGDLAPNEQFF
j_gene: TRBJ1-2; d_gene: TRBD1; v_gene: TRBV12-3/TRBV12-4; abundance: .; CDR3nt: TGTGCCAGCAGTCCACAGGGGGCGCCTGGCTACACCTTC; CDR3aa: CASSPQGAPGYTF
j_gene: TRBJ1-2; d_gene: .; v_gene: TRBV5-1; abundance: .; CDR3nt: TGCGCCAGCAGCTTGCAAGGCGGGACGGTCCTCTATGGCTACACCTTC; CDR3aa: CASSLQGGTVLYGYTF
j_gene: TRBJ1-5; d_gene: .; v_gene: TRBV7-9; abundance: .; CDR3nt: TGTGCCAGCAGCTTCTCAGGTGACGATCAGCCCCAGCATTTT; CDR3aa: CASSFSGDDQPQHF
j_gene: TRBJ2-1; d_gene: .; v_gene: TRBV3-1/TRBV3-2; abundance: .; CDR3nt: TGTGCCAGCAGCCCGGAGGGAGGCCGAATCTCCTACAATGAGCAGTTCTTC; CDR3aa: CASSPEGGRISYNEQFF
j_gene: TRBJ2-5; d_gene: TRBD2; v_gene: TRBV6-2/TRBV6-3; abundance: .; CDR3nt: TGTGCCAGCAGTTACTCCGGGGGGACGAGCGAGACCCAGTACTTC; CDR3aa: CASSYSGGTSETQYF
j_gene: TRBJ2-6; d_gene: TRBD2; v_gene: TRBV9; abundance: .; CDR3nt: TGTGCCAGCAGCCATTGGACTAGCGGGAGGGCTGGGGCCAACGTCCTGACTTTC; CDR3aa: CASSHWTSGRAGANVLTF
j_gene: TRBJ2-7; d_gene: TRBD1; v_gene: TRBV7-8; abundance: .; CDR3nt: TGTGCCAGCGGAACAGGGGGCTCCTACGAGCAGTACTTC; CDR3aa: CASGTGGSYEQYF
j_gene: TRBJ1-2; d_gene: .; v_gene: TRBV12-3/TRBV12-4; abundance: .; CDR3nt: TGTGCCAGCAGTTTCTATCCTGATGGCTACACCTTC; CDR3aa: CASSFYPDGYTF
j_gene: TRBJ1-2; d_gene: TRBD1; v_gene: TRBV25-1; abundance: once; CDR3nt: TGTGCCAGCAGTGAATCGGTCAGGGGGCGCAGTGGCTACACCTTC; CDR3aa: CASSESVRGRSGYTF
j_gene: TRBJ1-5; d_gene: TRBD1; v_gene: TRBV14; abundance: .; CDR3nt: TGTGCCAGCAGCCAAGGGGACAGCTTCAATCAGCCCCAGCATTTT; CDR3aa: CASSQGDSFNQPQHF
j_gene: TRBJ2-5; d_gene: .; v_gene: TRBV5-5; abundance: .; CDR3nt: TGTGCCAGCAGCCACGTGCCGACAGCCCAAGAGACCCAGTACTTC; CDR3aa: CASSHVPTAQETQYF
j_gene: TRBJ1-6; d_gene: .; v_gene: TRBV7-3; abundance: few; CDR3nt: TGTGCCAGCAGCTTAGGGCCCAGATCCCAAAGGTCACCCCTCCACTTT; CDR3aa: CASSLGPRSQRSPLHF
j_gene: TRBJ1-3; d_gene: .; v_gene: TRBV5-4; abundance: few; CDR3nt: TGTGCCAGCAGCAGGGGCGGAGGGGCCAATCGAAACACCATATATTTT; CDR3aa: CASSRGGGANRNTIYF
j_gene: TRBJ2-1; d_gene: TRBD1; v_gene: TRBV29-1; abundance: .; CDR3nt: TGCAGCGCGCGGACAGGGGGCTCGAATGAGCAGTTCTTC; CDR3aa: CSARTGGSNEQFF
j_gene: TRBJ1-2; d_gene: .; v_gene: TRBV7-9; abundance: .; CDR3nt: TGTGCCAGCAGCTTAATCGACAGGCGGGTTGGCTACACCTTC; CDR3aa: CASSLIDRRVGYTF
j_gene: TRBJ1-2; d_gene: .; v_gene: TRBV30; abundance: .; CDR3nt: TGTGCCTGGAGTGTACTTTGGAGGGGCGATTATGGCTACACCTTC; CDR3aa: CAWSVLWRGDYGYTF
j_gene: TRBJ1-2; d_gene: TRBD1; v_gene: TRBV3-1/TRBV3-2; abundance: .; CDR3nt: TGTGCCAGCAGCCTGATACCTCCCCCCAGGGGGCAGGGCTACACCTTC; CDR3aa: CASSLIPPPRGQGYTF
j_gene: TRBJ1-2; d_gene: TRBD1; v_gene: TRBV18; abundance: once; CDR3nt: TGTGCCAGCTCACCCACGGAAAACAGGGGCTATGGCTACACCTTC; CDR3aa: CASSPTENRGYGYTF
j_gene: TRBJ2-7; d_gene: TRBD2; v_gene: TRBV7-3; abundance: few; CDR3nt: TGTGCCAGCAGCCCGAGCGGGAGTCCCTACGAGCAGTACTTC; CDR3aa: CASSPSGSPYEQYF
j_gene: TRBJ2-1; d_gene: TRBD2; v_gene: TRBV11-3; abundance: .; CDR3nt: TGTGCCAGCAGCTTGCCCGGGGGGGCCCGTGAGCAGTTCTTC; CDR3aa: CASSLPGGAREQFF
j_gene: TRBJ2-3; d_gene: .; v_gene: TRBV28; abundance: .; CDR3nt: TGTGCCAGCAGTGAATTAGGGACAGCCCGACTAGCGCTAGATACGCAGTATTTT; CDR3aa: CASSELGTARLALDTQYF